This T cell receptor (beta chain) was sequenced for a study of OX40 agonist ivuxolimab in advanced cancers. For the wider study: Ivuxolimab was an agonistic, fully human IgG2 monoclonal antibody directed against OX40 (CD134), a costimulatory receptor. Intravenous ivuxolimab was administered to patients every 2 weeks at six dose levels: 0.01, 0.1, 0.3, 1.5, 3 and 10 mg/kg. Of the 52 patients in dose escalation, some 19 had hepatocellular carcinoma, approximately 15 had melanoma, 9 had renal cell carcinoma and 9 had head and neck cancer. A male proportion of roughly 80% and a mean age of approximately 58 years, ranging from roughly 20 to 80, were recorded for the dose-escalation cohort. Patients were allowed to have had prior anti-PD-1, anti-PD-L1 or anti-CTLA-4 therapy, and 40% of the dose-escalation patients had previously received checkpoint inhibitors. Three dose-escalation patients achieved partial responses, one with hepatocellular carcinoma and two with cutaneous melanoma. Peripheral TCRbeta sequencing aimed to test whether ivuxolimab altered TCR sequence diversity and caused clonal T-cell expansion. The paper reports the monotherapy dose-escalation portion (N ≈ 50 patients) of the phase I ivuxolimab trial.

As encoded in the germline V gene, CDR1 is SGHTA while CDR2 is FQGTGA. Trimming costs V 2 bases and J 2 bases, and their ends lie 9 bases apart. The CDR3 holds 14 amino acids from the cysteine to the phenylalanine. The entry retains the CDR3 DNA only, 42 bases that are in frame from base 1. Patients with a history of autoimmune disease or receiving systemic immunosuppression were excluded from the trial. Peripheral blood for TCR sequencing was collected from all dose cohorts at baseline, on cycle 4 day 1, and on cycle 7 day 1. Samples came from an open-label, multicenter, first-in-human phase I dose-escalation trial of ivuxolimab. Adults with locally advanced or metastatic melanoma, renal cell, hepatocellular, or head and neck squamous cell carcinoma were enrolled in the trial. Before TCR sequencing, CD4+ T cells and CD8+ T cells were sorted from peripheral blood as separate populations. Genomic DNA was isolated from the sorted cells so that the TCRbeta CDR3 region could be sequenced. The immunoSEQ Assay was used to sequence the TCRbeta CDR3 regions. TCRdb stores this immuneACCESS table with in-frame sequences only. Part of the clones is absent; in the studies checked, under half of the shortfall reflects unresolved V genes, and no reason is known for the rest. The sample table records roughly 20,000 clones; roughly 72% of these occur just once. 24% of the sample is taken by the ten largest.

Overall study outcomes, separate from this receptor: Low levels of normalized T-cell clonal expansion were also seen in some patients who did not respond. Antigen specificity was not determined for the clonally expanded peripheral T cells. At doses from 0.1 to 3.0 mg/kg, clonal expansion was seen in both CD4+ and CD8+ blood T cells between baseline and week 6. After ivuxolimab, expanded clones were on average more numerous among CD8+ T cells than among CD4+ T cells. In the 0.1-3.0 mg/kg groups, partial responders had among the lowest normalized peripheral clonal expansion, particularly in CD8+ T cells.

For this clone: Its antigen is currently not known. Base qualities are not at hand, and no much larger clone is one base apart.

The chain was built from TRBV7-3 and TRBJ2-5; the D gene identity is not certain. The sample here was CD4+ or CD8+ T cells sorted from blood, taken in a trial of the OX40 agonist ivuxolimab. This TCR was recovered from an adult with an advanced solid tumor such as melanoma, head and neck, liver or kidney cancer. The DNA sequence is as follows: TGTGCCAGCAGCTTAGGGCAGCTACAAGAGACCCAGTACTTC. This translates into CASSLGQLQETQYF.